This T cell receptor (beta chain) was obtained from a study of cytomegalovirus exposure and HLA in healthy donors. Researchers ran the PCR with 60 Vbeta and 13 Jbeta primers. Assay used: immunoSEQ multiplex PCR; TCRdb lists only in-frame clones, some missing. The sample holds roughly 120,000 clones, around three quarters seen once. About this clone itself: Its antigen is undetermined.

The CDR3 is 13 amino acids. Germline V gene data show CDR1 as ENHRY and CDR2 as SYGVKD. The V segment lost 7 bases and the J segment 6 bases; nucleotides outside the gene matches: 3. Findings and limits, study-wide: Most subjects' HLA-A and HLA-B alleles were reportedly predicted from TCR beta sequences. An analysis that came later showed most CMV-associated TCR beta chains appearing HLA-restricted.

The chain joins TRBV10-3 to TRBJ1-6, with 7 bases identical to TRBD1. The specimen was PBMCs. This TCR was recovered from a man over 45 in good health and CMV-seropositive. CDR3 DNA sequence: TGTGCCATCACAAGGGACAGTAATTCACCCCTCCACTTT. It translates to CAITRDSNSPLHF.